The 21 T cell receptor beta chains presented below share a single source sample, sequenced in a study of Graves' ophthalmopathy and Graves' hyperthyroidism. TCR beta CDR3 regions were amplified from RNA transcripts. The workflow started with a first-round RT-PCR run with HTBI primers and then moved on to a second-round multiplex PCR. TCRdb redid the calling of the multiplex PCR reads with MiXCR, one entry per CDR3 protein. The data contain under 800,000 distinct CDR3 sequences, roughly 20% of them seen just once; the ten biggest clones take up more than 5.5%. The sample taken for sequencing was peripheral blood. These receptors all stem from a woman between 18 and 29 years old with stable Graves' hyperthyroidism. Some clones in this sample may be carry-over from other donors' samples.

Many counts were recorded for this clonotype. The genes are TRBV19 and TRBJ1-5; 7 nucleotides line up with TRBD1. Germline V gives CDR1 LNHDA, CDR2 SQIVND (reference sequence). Trimming cost V 10 bases and J 0 bases; bases outside gene matches: 15. The CDR3 loop spans 17 amino acids. CDR3 DNA sequence: TGTGCCACCCTTGGGGAGACAGGGATATATAGCAATCAGCCCCAGCATTTT. Translating it yields CATLGETGIYSNQPQHF. Full variable domain (remainder filled in from reference TRBV19 and TRBJ1-5): DGGITQSPKYLFRKEGQNVTLSCEQNLNHDAMYWYRQDPGQGLRLIYYSQIVNDFQKGDIAEGYSVSREKKESFPLTVTSAQKNPTAFYLCATLGETGIYSNQPQHFGDGTRLSIL.

The chain links TRBV12-5 to TRBJ1-2; possible D gene TRBD1, 6 bases. V lost 6 bases, J lost 4 bases, and 9 bases lay in between. Germline V CDR1 and CDR2: LGHNT, FRNRAP. The CDR3 has 12 amino acids. In DNA form, the CDR3 reads TGTGCTAGTGGACAGGGCTCCTATGGCTACACCTTC. Translation: CASGQGSYGYTF.

This clonotype was found many times. J is TRBJ1-1 and V is TRBV14, with D perhaps matching TRBD1 (5 bases). V was shortened by 3 bases and J by 10 bases, with 18 bases between the two germline ends. Germline V lookup: CDR1 SGHDN, CDR2 FVKESK. The CDR3 sequence is 14 residues long. The CDR3, as DNA: TGTGCCAGCAGCCAGGGGGAGGCTGACAAGACAGCTTTCTTT. Amino acids: CASSQGEADKTAFF. Together with reference TRBV14 and TRBJ1-1, the CDR3 gives the full variable domain: EAGVTQFPSHSVIEKGQTVTLRCDPISGHDNLYWYRRVMGKEIKFLLHFVKESKQDESGMPNNRFLAERTGGTYSTLKVQPAELEDSGVYFCASSQGEADKTAFFGQGTRLTVV.

The V call is TRBV20-1, the J call TRBJ2-5; D remains ambiguous. The V gene's germline CDR1 is DFQATT and CDR2 SNEGSKA (reference sequence). V gave up 0 bases and J gave up 0 bases, with 17 bases separating them. The CDR3 runs 17 residues. The CDR3 is CSARDPYILGYQETQYF. Here the CDR3 DNA reads TGCAGTGCTAGAGACCCCTACATCCTGGGGTACCAAGAGACCCAGTACTTC.

This clonotype came up many times. The V gene is TRBV6-2 or TRBV6-3, the J gene TRBJ1-3, with D possibly matching TRBD1 (6 bases). This CDR3 is built from 16 residues. With 5 bases removed from V and 4 bases from J, the gap between germline ends came to 18 bases. Germline CDR1 reads MNHEY; CDR2 reads SVGEGT. The CDR3 nucleotides are TGTGCCAGCAGTCAGTCCCTACAGGGTTTCGGAAACACCATATATTTT. Translated, it gives CASSQSLQGFGNTIYF.

This clonotype was picked up many times. The J gene is TRBJ1-1, the V gene TRBV7-2, with D perhaps TRBD1 (5 bases). CDR1 is SGHTA and CDR2 is FQGNSA in the germline V gene. The germline V and J ends were trimmed by 4 bases and 9 bases, with 15 bases remaining between them. CDR3 length: 13 amino acids. The CDR3 sequence: CASSSDSVLQAFF. CDR3 in DNA: TGTGCCAGCAGCTCAGACAGCGTATTACAAGCTTTCTTT.

This clonotype was counted ten times or more. The chain joins TRBV19 to TRBJ2-5; 8 nucleotides align to TRBD2. The CDR3 is 16 residues long. Per the germline V gene, CDR1 is LNHDA and CDR2 is SQIVND (reference sequence). The V segment lost 6 bases and the J segment 6 bases; nucleotides outside the gene matches: 15. Here the CDR3 DNA reads TGTGCCAGTAGCCCGGCGAATGGGCGGGAGGTCAAGACCCAGTACTTC. Its protein is CASSPANGREVKTQYF. The full variable domain, rest sourced from reference TRBV19 and TRBJ2-5, is DGGITQSPKYLFRKEGQNVTLSCEQNLNHDAMYWYRQDPGQGLRLIYYSQIVNDFQKGDIAEGYSVSREKKESFPLTVTSAQKNPTAFYLCASSPANGREVKTQYFGPGTRLLVL.

Of note for this clonotype: This sequence may be a read error, since a much larger clone differs from it by one base. This chain's CDR3 is CASSLGLAGMGQYF. CDR3 nucleotide sequence: TGTGCCAGCAGTTTGGGACTAGCGGGAATGGGGCAGTACTTC. J is TRBJ2-7 and V is TRBV28; TRBD2 matches at 13 bases. This CDR3 has 14 residues. CDR1 is MDHEN, CDR2 SYDVKM, per germline. Trimming cost V 3 bases and J 9 bases; bases outside gene matches: 5.

This sequence joins TRBV6-4 and TRBJ1-5; D possibly corresponds to TRBD1 (5 bases). The CDR3 length is 13 residues. Germline CDR1 MRHNA, CDR2 SNTAGT. Trimming shortened V by 4 bases and J by 8 bases, and 12 bases separated the two germline ends. Written as DNA, the CDR3 is TGTGCCAGCAGTGCCGTAGGGGATAAGCCCCAGCATTTT. Translated: CASSAVGDKPQHF.

This clonotype was observed many times. This sequence joins TRBV6-5 and TRBJ1-6; D is perhaps TRBD1 (6 bases). The germline gives CDR1 MNHEY, CDR2 SVGAGI. Trimming left V 6 bases short and J 7 bases short, with 16 bases between. The CDR3 consists of 15 residues. CDR3 residues: CASSVGGGLNSPLHF. CDR3 coding DNA: TGTGCCAGCAGCGTCGGAGGGGGTTTGAATTCACCCCTCCACTTT.

In this sample, this clonotype turned up many times. The chain employs TRBV19 and TRBJ1-6, with TRBD1 matching over 8 bases. CDR3 length equals 20 residues. V lost 3 bases to trimming and J lost 6 bases; unmatched junction nucleotides: 19. Looked up from germline, CDR1 is LNHDA and CDR2 is SQIVND (reference sequence). CDR3 in amino acids: CASSIDRGNGDNDINSPLHF. The CDR3 coding sequence is TGTGCCAGTAGTATCGACAGGGGCAACGGAGATAACGACATTAATTCACCCCTCCACTTT. Looking up the rest from reference TRBV19 and TRBJ1-6 gives the full variable domain: DGGITQSPKYLFRKEGQNVTLSCEQNLNHDAMYWYRQDPGQGLRLIYYSQIVNDFQKGDIAEGYSVSREKKESFPLTVTSAQKNPTAFYLCASSIDRGNGDNDINSPLHFGNGTRLTVT.

The V and J genes are TRBV19 and TRBJ1-5; no reliable D call. Germline CDR1 reads LNHDA; CDR2 reads SQIVND (reference sequence). V was pared by 3 bases and J by 7 bases, with 16 bases between. This CDR3 has 15 amino acids. The CDR3 DNA reads as TGTGCCAGTAGTATTAGCCCGTGGGGTGGACAGCCCCAGCATTTT. It specifies CASSISPWGGQPQHF.

This clonotype appeared many times. The chain uses TRBV12-3 or TRBV12-4 and TRBJ1-1; D is undetermined. The V end lost 2 bases, the J end lost 4 bases, and 11 bases lay between the germline ends. The CDR3 extends over 14 amino acids. CDR3 nucleotides: TGTGCCAGCAGTTTACCGGATCTGGGCACTGAAGCTTTCTTT. Protein product: CASSLPDLGTEAFF.

Ten or more counts support this clonotype. V usage is TRBV30 and J usage is TRBJ1-1; D is ambiguous. The germline V gene encodes CDR1 GTSNPN and CDR2 SVGIG (reference sequence). V was cut by 4 bases and J by 7 bases, with 13 bases left in between. This CDR3 comprises 12 residues. This CDR3 reads CAWIPGRFEAFF. CDR3 sequence (DNA): TGTGCCTGGATCCCTGGACGATTTGAAGCTTTCTTT.

This clonotype was counted at least ten times. The V and J genes are TRBV7-3 and TRBJ1-2; TRBD1 might be the D (6 bases). CDR1 and CDR2 from the germline V gene are SGHTA and FQGTGA. This CDR3 comprises 13 residues. V gave up 5 bases and J gave up 8 bases, with 15 bases separating them. The CDR3 sequence is CASSLGASGGYTF. The CDR3 bases are TGTGCCAGCAGCCTGGGGGCCAGTGGGGGCTACACCTTC.

V gene TRBV27 combines with J gene TRBJ1-2, with D tentatively TRBD1 (6 bases). Germline CDR1 reads MNHEY; CDR2 reads SMNVEV (reference sequence). Trimming took off 6 bases at V and 4 bases at J, with 12 bases between the two ends. CDR3 length: 13 residues. CDR3: CASRGGGIYGYTF. CDR3 sequence (DNA): TGTGCCAGCAGAGGGGGGGGCATCTATGGCTACACCTTC.

In this sample, this clonotype turned up many times. The chain couples TRBV19 to TRBJ1-1; the D is unclear. The V end was cut by 6 bases, the J end by 5 bases, with 10 bases between. The CDR3 totals 12 residues. From germline, CDR1 is LNHDA and CDR2 SQIVND (reference sequence). The CDR3 here is CASSLKGTEAFF. In DNA, the CDR3 is TGTGCCAGTAGCCTTAAGGGAACTGAAGCTTTCTTT.

V is TRBV7-2 and J is TRBJ2-5, with 9 bases fitting TRBD1. After removal of 3 bases from V and 3 bases from J, the junction contained 5 bases not matched to a gene. This CDR3 is built from 15 residues. Germline lookup yields CDR1 SGHTA and CDR2 FQGNSA. CDR3 residues: CASSLDRGSEETQYF. CDR3 DNA sequence: TGTGCCAGCAGCTTGGACAGGGGTAGTGAAGAGACCCAGTACTTC.

This clonotype occurred many times. The gene calls are TRBV4-1 and TRBJ1-5, with D unclear. V lost 3 bases to trimming and J lost 1 base, with 13 bases between them. CDR3 length: 16 amino acids. The V gene's germline CDR1 is MGHRA and CDR2 YSYEKL. CDR3: CASSHTFKKSNQPQHF. CDR3 DNA sequence: TGCGCCAGCAGCCACACCTTTAAGAAGAGCAATCAGCCCCAGCATTTT.

This clonotype was seen at least ten times. The chain has TRBV12-3 or TRBV12-4 and TRBJ2-7; a weak D match, TRBD1 (7 bases). Trimming took 5 bases from V and 5 from J, leaving 19 bases between them. The CDR3 consists of 15 residues. CDR3 loop: CASSPMEGALDEQYF. The CDR3, as DNA: TGTGCCAGCAGTCCCATGGAGGGGGCGCTCGACGAGCAGTACTTC.

At least ten counts were recorded for this clonotype. The chain is built from TRBV7-2 and TRBJ1-5; D gene unclear. CDR3 length: 15 residues. Germline V lookup: CDR1 SGHTA, CDR2 FQGNSA. V lost 5 bases, J lost 6 bases, and 17 bases lay in between. The CDR3 spells CASSLGNSGTQPQHF. The CDR3 DNA is TGTGCCAGCAGCCTGGGGAACTCGGGCACTCAGCCCCAGCATTTT.